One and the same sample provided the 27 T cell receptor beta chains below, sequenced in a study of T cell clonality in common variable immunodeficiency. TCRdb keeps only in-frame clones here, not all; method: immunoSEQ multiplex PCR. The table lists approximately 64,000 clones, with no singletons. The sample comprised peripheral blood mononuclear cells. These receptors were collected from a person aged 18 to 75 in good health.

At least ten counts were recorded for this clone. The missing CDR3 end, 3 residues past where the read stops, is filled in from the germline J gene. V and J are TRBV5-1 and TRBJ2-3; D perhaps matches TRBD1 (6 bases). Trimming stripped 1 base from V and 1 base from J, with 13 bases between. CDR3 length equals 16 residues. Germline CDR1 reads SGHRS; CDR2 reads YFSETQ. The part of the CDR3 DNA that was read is TGCGCCAGCAGCTTGTCATCAGGGGCCGGCACAGATACG. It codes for CASSLSSGAGTDT. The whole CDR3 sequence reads CASSLSSGAGTDTQYF. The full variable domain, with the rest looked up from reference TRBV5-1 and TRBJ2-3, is KAGVTQTPRYLIKTRGQQVTLSCSPISGHRSVSWYQQTPGQGLQFLFEYFSETQRNKGNFPGRFSGRQFSNSRSEMNVSTLELGDSALYLCASSLSSGAGTDTQYFGPGTRLTVL.

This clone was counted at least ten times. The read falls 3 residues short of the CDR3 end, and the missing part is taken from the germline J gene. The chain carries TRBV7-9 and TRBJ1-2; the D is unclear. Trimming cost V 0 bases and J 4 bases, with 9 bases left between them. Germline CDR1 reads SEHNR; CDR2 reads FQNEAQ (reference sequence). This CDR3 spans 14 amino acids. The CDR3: CASSLARGGYGYTF. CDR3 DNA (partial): TGTGCCAGCAGCTTAGCGCGGGGAGGCTATGGC.

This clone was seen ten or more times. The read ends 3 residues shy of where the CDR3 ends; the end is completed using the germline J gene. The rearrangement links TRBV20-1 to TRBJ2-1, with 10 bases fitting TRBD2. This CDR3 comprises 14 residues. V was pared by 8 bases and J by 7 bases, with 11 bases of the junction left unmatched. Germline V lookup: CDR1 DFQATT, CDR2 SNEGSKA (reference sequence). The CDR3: CSTTSGRATNEQFF. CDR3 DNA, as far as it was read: TGCAGTACTACAAGCGGGAGGGCCACAAATGAG.

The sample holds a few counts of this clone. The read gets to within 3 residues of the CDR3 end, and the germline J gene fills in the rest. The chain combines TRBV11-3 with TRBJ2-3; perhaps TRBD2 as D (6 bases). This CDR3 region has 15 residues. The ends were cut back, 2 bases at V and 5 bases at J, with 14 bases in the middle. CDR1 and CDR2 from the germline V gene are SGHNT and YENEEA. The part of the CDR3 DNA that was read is TGTGCCAGCAGCTTAAGTTTGGGGGGACTAGATACG. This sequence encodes CASSLSLGGLDT. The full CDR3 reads CASSLSLGGLDTQYF.

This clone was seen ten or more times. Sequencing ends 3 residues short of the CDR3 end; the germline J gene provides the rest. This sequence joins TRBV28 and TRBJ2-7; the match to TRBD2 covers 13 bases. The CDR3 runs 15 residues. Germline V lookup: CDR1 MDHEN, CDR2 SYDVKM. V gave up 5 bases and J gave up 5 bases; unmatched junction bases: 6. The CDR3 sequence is CASSPGLAGADEQYF. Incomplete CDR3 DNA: TGTGCCAGCAGTCCCGGACTAGCGGGAGCAGACGAG.

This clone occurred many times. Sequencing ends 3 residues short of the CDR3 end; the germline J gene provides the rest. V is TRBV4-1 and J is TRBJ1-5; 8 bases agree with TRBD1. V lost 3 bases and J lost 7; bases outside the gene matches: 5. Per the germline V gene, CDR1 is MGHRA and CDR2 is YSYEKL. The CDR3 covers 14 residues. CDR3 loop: CASSHSTGDQPQHF. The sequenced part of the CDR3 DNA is TGCGCCAGCAGCCACTCGACAGGGGACCAGCCC.

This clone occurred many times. The CDR3 bases that were read are TGTGCCAGCAGCCGCGCTAGCGGGCGGGGGAATGAG. This sequence encodes CASSRASGRGNE. The full CDR3 sequence reads CASSRASGRGNEQFF. The V call is TRBV7-2, the J call TRBJ2-1; 8 bases map to TRBD2. The missing CDR3 end, 3 residues past where the read stops, is filled in from the germline J gene. J lost 7 bases, V lost 5 bases, and 10 bases had no gene match. CDR3 size: 15 residues. Germline CDR1 reads SGHTA; CDR2 reads FQGNSA.

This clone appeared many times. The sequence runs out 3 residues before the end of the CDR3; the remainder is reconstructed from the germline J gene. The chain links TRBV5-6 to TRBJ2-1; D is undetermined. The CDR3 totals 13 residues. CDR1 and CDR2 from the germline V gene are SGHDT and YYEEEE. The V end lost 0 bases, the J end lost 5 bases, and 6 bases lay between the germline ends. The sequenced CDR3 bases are TGTGCCAGCAGCTTGGAACCGGACAATGAG. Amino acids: CASSLEPDNE. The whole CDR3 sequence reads CASSLEPDNEQFF.

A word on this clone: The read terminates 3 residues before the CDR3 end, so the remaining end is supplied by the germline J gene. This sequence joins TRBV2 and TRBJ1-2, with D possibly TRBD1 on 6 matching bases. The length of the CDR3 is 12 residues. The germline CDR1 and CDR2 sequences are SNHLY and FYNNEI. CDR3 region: CASEQGTYDYTF. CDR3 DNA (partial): TGTGCCAGCGAACAGGGAACCTACGAC.

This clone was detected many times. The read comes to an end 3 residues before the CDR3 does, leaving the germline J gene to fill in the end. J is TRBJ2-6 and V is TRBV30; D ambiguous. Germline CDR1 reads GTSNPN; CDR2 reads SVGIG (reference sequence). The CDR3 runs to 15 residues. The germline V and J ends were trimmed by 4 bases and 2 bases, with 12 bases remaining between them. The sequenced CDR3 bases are TGTGCCTGGAATAAAAATAGGGCTGGGGCCAACGTC. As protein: CAWNKNRAGANV. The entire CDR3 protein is CAWNKNRAGANVLTF. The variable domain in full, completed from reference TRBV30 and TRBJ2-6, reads SQTIHQWPATLVQPVGSPLSLECTVEGTSNPNLYWYRQAAGRGLQLLFYSVGIGQISSEVPQNLSASRPQDRQFILSSKKLLLSDSGFYLCAWNKNRAGANVLTFGAGSRLTVL.

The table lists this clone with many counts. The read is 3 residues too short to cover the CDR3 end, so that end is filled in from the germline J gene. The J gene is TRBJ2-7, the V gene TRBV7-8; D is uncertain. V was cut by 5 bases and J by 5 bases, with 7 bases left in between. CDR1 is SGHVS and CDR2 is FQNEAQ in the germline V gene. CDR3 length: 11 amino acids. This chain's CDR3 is CASSERHEQYF. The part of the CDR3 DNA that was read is TGTGCCAGCAGCGAGCGCCACGAG.

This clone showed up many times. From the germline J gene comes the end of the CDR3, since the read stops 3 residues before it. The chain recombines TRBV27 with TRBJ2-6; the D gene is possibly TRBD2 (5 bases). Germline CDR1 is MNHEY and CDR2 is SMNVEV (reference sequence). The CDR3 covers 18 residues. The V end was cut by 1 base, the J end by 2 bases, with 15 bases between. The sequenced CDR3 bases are TGTGCCAGCAGTTTATACTGGAAAGGACTGGCTGGGGCCAACGTC. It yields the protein CASSLYWKGLAGANV. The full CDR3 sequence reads CASSLYWKGLAGANVLTF.

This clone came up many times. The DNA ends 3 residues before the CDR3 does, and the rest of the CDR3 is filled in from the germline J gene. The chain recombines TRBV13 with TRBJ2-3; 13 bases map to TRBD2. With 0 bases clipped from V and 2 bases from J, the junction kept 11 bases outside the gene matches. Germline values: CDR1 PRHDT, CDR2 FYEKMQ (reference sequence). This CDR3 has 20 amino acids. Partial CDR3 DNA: TGTGCCAGCAGCTTAGGACCGACGGGACTAGCGGGAAGAAACACAGATACG. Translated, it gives CASSLGPTGLAGRNTDT. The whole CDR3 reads CASSLGPTGLAGRNTDTQYF.

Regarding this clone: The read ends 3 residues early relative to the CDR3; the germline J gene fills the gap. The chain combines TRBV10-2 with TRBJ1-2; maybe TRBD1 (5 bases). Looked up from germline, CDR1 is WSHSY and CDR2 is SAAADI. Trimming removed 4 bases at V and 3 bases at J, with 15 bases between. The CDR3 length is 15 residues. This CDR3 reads CASSGETGLHYGYTF. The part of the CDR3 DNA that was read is TGCGCCAGCAGTGGTGAAACGGGACTCCACTATGGC.

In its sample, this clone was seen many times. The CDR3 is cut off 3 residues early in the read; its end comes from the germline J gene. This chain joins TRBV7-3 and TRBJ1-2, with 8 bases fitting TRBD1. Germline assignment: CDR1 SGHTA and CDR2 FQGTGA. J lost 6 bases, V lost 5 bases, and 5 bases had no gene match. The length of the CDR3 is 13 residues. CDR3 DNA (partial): TGTGCCAGCAGCGAAGGACAGGGACATGGC. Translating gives CASSEGQGHG. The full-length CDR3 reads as CASSEGQGHGYTF.

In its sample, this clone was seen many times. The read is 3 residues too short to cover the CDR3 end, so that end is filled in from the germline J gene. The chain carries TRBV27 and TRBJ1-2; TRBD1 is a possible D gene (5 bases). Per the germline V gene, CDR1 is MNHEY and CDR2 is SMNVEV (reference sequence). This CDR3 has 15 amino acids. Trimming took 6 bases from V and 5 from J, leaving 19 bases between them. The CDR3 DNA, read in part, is TGTGCCAGCAGCCGCACCCTGGGGCACCAATATGGC. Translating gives CASSRTLGHQYG. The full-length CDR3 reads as CASSRTLGHQYGYTF.

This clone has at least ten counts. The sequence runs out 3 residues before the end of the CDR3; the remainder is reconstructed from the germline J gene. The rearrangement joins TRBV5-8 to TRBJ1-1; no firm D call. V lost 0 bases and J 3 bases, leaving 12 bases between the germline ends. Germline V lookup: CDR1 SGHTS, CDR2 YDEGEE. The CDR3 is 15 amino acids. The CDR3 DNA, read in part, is TGTGCCAGCAGCTTGGTAACCAGTATCGACACTGAA. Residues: CASSLVTSIDTE. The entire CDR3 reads CASSLVTSIDTEAFF.

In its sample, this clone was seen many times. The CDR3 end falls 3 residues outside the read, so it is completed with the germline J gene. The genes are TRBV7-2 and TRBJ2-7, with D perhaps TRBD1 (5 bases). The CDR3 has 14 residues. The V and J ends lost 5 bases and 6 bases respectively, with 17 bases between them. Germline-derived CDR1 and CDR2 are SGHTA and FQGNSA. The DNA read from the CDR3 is TGTGCCAGCAGCGCAACTACAGGTTCCCGCGAG. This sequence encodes CASSATTGSRE. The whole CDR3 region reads CASSATTGSREQYF.

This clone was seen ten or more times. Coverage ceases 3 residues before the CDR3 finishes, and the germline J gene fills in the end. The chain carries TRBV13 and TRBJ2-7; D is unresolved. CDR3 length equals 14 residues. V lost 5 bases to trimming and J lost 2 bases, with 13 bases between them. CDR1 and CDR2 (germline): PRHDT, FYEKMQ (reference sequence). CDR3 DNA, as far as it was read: TGTGCCAGCAGCCTTAGCCGTGTCGCCTACGAG. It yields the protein CASSLSRVAYE. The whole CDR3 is CASSLSRVAYEQYF.

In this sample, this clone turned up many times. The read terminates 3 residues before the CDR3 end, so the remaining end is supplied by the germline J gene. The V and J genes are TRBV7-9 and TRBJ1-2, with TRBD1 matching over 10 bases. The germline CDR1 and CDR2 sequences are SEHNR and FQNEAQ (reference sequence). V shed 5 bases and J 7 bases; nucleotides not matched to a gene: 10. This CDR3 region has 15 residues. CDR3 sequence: CASSQSLDRGLGYTF. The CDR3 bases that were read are TGTGCCAGCAGCCAATCTCTTGACAGGGGGCTTGGC.

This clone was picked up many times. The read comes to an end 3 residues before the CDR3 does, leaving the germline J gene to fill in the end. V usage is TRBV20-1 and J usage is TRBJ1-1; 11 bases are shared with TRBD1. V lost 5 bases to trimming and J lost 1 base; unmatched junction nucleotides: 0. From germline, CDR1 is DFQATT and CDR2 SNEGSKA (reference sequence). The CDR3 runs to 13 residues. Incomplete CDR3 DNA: TGCAGTGCTGGACAGGGGGCGAACACTGAA. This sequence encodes CSAGQGANTE. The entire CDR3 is CSAGQGANTEAFF.

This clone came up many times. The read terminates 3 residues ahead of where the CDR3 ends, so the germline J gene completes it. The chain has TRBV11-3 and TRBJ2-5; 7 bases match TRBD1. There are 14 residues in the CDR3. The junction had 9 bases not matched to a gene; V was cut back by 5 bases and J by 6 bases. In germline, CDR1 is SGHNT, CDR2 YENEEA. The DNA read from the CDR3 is TGTGCCAGCAGCCCCACAGGGGCGGTAAAGACC. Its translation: CASSPTGAVKT. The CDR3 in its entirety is CASSPTGAVKTQYF.

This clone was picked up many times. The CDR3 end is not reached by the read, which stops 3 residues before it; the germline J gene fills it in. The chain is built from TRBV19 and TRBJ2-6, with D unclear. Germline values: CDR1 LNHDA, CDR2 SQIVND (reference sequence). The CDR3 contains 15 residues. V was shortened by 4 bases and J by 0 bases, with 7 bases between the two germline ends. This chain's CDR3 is CASSSGRSGANVLTF. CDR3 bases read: TGTGCCAGTAGTAGCGGCCGCTCTGGGGCCAACGTC. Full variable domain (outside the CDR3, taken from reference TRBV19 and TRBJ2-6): DGGITQSPKYLFRKEGQNVTLSCEQNLNHDAMYWYRQDPGQGLRLIYYSQIVNDFQKGDIAEGYSVSREKKESFPLTVTSAQKNPTAFYLCASSSGRSGANVLTFGAGSRLTVL.

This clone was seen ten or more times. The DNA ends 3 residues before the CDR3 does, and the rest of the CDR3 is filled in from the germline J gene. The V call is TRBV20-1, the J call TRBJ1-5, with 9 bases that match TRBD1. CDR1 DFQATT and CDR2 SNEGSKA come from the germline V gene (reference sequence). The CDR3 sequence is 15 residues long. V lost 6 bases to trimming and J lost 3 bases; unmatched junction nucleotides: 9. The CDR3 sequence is CSAPTGGGSNQPQHF. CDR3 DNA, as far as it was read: TGCAGTGCCCCGACAGGGGGGGGCTCCAATCAGCCC.

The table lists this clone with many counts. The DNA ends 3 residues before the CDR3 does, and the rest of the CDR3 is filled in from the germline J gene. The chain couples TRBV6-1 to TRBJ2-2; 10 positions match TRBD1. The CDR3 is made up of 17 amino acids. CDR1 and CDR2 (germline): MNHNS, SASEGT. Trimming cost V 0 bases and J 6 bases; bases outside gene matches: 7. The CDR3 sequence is CASSEAKGQGRAGELFF. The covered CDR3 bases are TGTGCCAGCAGTGAAGCGAAGGGACAGGGGAGGGCCGGGGAG.

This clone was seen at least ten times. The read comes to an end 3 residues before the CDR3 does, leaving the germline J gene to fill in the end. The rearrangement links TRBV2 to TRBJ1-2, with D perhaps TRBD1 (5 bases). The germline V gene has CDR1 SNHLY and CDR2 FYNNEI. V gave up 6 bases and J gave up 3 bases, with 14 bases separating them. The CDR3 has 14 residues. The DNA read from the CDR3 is TGTGCCAGCAGGGAGTCAGGGAATGACTATGGC. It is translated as CASRESGNDYG. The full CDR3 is CASRESGNDYGYTF.

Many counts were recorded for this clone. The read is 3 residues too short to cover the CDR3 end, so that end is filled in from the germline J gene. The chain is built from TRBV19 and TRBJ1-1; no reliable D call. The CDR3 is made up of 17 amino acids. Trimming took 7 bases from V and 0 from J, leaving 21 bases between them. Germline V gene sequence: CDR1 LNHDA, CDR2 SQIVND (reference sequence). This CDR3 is CASTQRQRNVMNTEAFF. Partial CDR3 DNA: TGTGCCAGTACCCAGAGGCAGCGAAATGTTATGAACACTGAA.